A single sample gave rise to the 21 T cell receptor beta chains below, sequenced in a study of T cells in localized non-small cell lung cancer. Using immunoSEQ multiplex PCR, the repertoire was profiled, and TCRdb retains in-frame clones only, with some absent. The sample consists of 20,000 to 25,000 clones, about 86% of them appearing once. The sample consisted of PBMCs, taken before any cancer treatment. The receptors here all came from a man aged 35-69 years with stage II lung adenocarcinoma.

V usage is TRBV18 and J usage is TRBJ2-5; tentative D call: TRBD1 (5 bases). V was shortened by 2 bases and J by 4 bases, with 23 bases between the two germline ends. Germline lookup yields CDR1 KGHSH and CDR2 LQKENI. There are 18 residues in the CDR3. The DNA of the CDR3 is TGTGCCAGCTCACCAACAGGCCTGACACCGTTTACAGGAGAGACCCAGTACTTC. Translated, it gives CASSPTGLTPFTGETQYF.

The CDR3 nucleotides read TGTGCCAGCAGTTACCCCGACAGTCACAATCAGCCCCAGCATTTT. Its translation: CASSYPDSHNQPQHF. V is TRBV6-4 and J is TRBJ1-5; D is perhaps TRBD1 (5 bases). This CDR3 comprises 15 residues. V was cut by 5 bases and J by 3 bases, with 14 bases left in between. CDR1 is MRHNA and CDR2 is SNTAGT in the germline V gene.

The chain combines TRBV5-1 with TRBJ2-1, with 10 bases matching TRBD1. Germline lookup yields CDR1 SGHRS and CDR2 YFSETQ. The CDR3 contains 15 residues. Trimming removed 3 bases from V and 4 bases from J; junction bases left unmatched: 4. In DNA form, the CDR3 reads TGCGCCAGCAGCTCCGACAGGGGGCCTTACAATGAGCAGTTCTTC. It yields the protein CASSSDRGPYNEQFF.

V gene TRBV18 combines with J gene TRBJ2-7, with TRBD1 identical over 11 bases. The junction had 11 bases not matched to a gene; V was cut back by 4 bases and J by 3 bases. Germline CDR1 KGHSH, CDR2 LQKENI. The CDR3 extends over 17 amino acids. CDR3 protein: CASSLLFPGQGVYEQYF. CDR3 nucleotides: TGTGCCAGCTCACTTTTATTTCCGGGACAGGGGGTCTACGAGCAGTACTTC.

The gene calls are TRBV18 and TRBJ2-7, with D uncertain. Germline V CDR1 and CDR2: KGHSH, LQKENI. The CDR3 covers 14 residues. Trimming cost V 3 bases and J 3 bases, with 12 bases left between them. CDR3 nucleotides: TGTGCCAGCTCACCCTCACGAGCGAGCTACGAGCAGTACTTC. It codes for CASSPSRASYEQYF.

The table lists this clone with a count of one. The J gene is TRBJ2-7, the V gene TRBV6-5; 11 nucleotides agree with TRBD1. The germline gives CDR1 MNHEY, CDR2 SVGAGI. The J segment lost 2 bases and the V segment lost 2 bases, leaving 2 bases of the junction unmatched. This CDR3 is 15 amino acids long. The chain's CDR3 is CASSYKGQGAYEQYF. The CDR3 DNA is TGTGCCAGCAGTTACAAGGGACAGGGGGCCTACGAGCAGTACTTC.

The chain carries TRBV5-1 and TRBJ2-1, with 8 bases that match TRBD2. This CDR3 is 16 amino acids long. The V gene's germline CDR1 is SGHRS and CDR2 YFSETQ. V lost 4 bases and J lost 6; bases outside the gene matches: 12. As DNA, the CDR3 is TGCGCCAGCAGCCCACGTAGCGGGGCCTCCCCCAATGAGCAGTTCTTC. Protein sequence: CASSPRSGASPNEQFF.

The rearrangement links TRBV7-2 to TRBJ1-1; tentative D call: TRBD1 (5 bases). The CDR3 has 14 amino acids. Germline V gene sequence: CDR1 SGHTA, CDR2 FQGNSA. V lost 0 bases to trimming and J lost 1 base, with 6 bases between them. DNA for the CDR3: TGTGCCAGCAGCTTAGCCACAGGGAACACTGAAGCTTTCTTT. This translates into CASSLATGNTEAFF. Looking up the rest from reference TRBV7-2 and TRBJ1-1 gives the full variable domain: GAGVSQSPSNKVTEKGKDVELRCDPISGHTALYWYRQSLGQGLEFLIYFQGNSAPDKSGLPSDRFSAERTGGSVSTLTIQRTQQEDSAVYLCASSLATGNTEAFFGQGTRLTVV.

The rearrangement links TRBV7-2 to TRBJ2-5, with 10 bases lining up with TRBD2. V lost 2 bases, J lost 6 bases, and 3 bases stayed unmatched. This CDR3 has 14 amino acids. Germline V gene data show CDR1 as SGHTA and CDR2 as FQGNSA. The CDR3 is CASSLLLAGKTQYF. The CDR3 nucleotides are TGTGCCAGCAGCTTATTACTAGCGGGGAAGACCCAGTACTTC.

This clone has a single count. The chain uses TRBV4-2 and TRBJ2-6, with TRBD2 identical over 9 bases. Germline V gene sequence: CDR1 LGHNA, CDR2 YNFKEQ. With 1 base clipped from V and 2 bases from J, the junction kept 3 bases outside the gene matches. The length of the CDR3 is 17 residues. The CDR3 DNA reads as TGTGCCAGCAGCCAAGTTGCTAGCGGGGCTGGGGCCAACGTCCTGACTTTC. Translation: CASSQVASGAGANVLTF.

This clone was counted a few times. V usage is TRBV5-4 and J usage is TRBJ1-6, with D perhaps TRBD1 (6 bases). The V end lost 5 bases, the J end lost 9 bases, and 24 bases lay between the germline ends. Germline V gene lookup returns CDR1 SGHNT and CDR2 YYREEE (reference sequence). CDR3 length: 17 amino acids. CDR3 sequence reads: CASSSGLGQGGSSPLHF. The CDR3 coding sequence is TGTGCCAGCAGTTCTGGGCTGGGACAAGGGGGGAGTTCACCCCTCCACTTT. Based on the CDR3 plus reference TRBV5-4 and TRBJ1-6, the full variable domain is ETGVTQSPTHLIKTRGQQVTLRCSSQSGHNTVSWYQQALGQGPQFIFQYYREEENGRGNFPPRFSGLQFPNYSSELNVNALELDDSALYLCASSSGLGQGGSSPLHFGNGTRLTVT.

The chain recombines TRBV7-7 with TRBJ1-3; 8 bases match TRBD1. Germline CDR1 is SSHAT and CDR2 is FNYEAQ (reference sequence). This CDR3 has 15 amino acids. Trimming removed 5 bases from V and 7 bases from J; junction bases left unmatched: 10. The CDR3 loop is CASSHLLTGENTIYF. DNA for the CDR3: TGTGCCAGCAGCCACCTCCTGACAGGGGAGAACACCATATATTTT.

This sequence joins TRBV19 and TRBJ1-5, with TRBD1 matching over 10 bases. V gave up 6 bases and J gave up 4 bases; unmatched junction bases: 6. Per germline, CDR1 LNHDA and CDR2 SQIVND (reference sequence). CDR3 size: 15 residues. The CDR3 nucleotides read TGTGCCAGTAGAGCCGGGACAGGGGAGAATCAGCCCCAGCATTTT. This translates into CASRAGTGENQPQHF.

In DNA, the CDR3 is TGTGCCAGCAGCTTAATGGGGACAGGGATCAACGAGCAGTACTTC. Protein: CASSLMGTGINEQYF. J is TRBJ2-7 and V is TRBV11-3, with TRBD1 matching 9 bases. Germline V gene sequence: CDR1 SGHNT, CDR2 YENEEA. J gave up 5 bases and V 2 bases, and 7 bases lay outside the gene matches. The CDR3 runs to 15 residues. Filled out from reference TRBV11-3 and TRBJ2-7, the complete variable domain reads EAGVVQSPRYKIIEKKQPVAFWCNPISGHNTLYWYLQNLGQGPELLIRYENEEAVDDSQLPKDRFSAERLKGVDSTLKIQPAELGDSAVYLCASSLMGTGINEQYFGPGTRLTVT.

This clone was found once. This CDR3 reads CASSFMSGGVQPQHF. The CDR3, as DNA: TGTGCCAGCAGCTTTATGTCAGGGGGAGTTCAGCCCCAGCATTTT. This chain joins TRBV7-2 and TRBJ1-5, with 7 bases matching TRBD1. Germline assignment: CDR1 SGHTA and CDR2 FQGNSA. CDR3 length: 15 residues. Trimming at V came to 3 bases and at J to 6 bases, leaving 8 bases not matched to a gene.

J is TRBJ2-5 and V is TRBV2; TRBD1 aligns across 7 bases. Germline values: CDR1 SNHLY, CDR2 FYNNEI. The CDR3 is made up of 16 amino acids. Germline trimming cut 2 bases from V and 4 bases from J; bases unmatched to any gene: 10. CDR3 nucleotide sequence: TGTGCCAGCAGTGAACAGGAAGGGGGCGACCGAGAGACCCAGTACTTC. It encodes CASSEQEGGDRETQYF.

The V and J genes are TRBV28 and TRBJ1-1; possible D gene TRBD1, 5 bases. V lost 3 bases, J lost 1 base, and 9 bases lay in between. This CDR3 is 14 amino acids long. Germline CDR1 is MDHEN and CDR2 is SYDVKM. Written as DNA, the CDR3 is TGTGCCAGCAGTTTGGGGGTAAGGAACACTGAAGCTTTCTTT. This translates into CASSLGVRNTEAFF.

V and J are TRBV6-1 and TRBJ1-2; 9 nucleotides agree with TRBD1. CDR1 is MNHNS, CDR2 SASEGT, per germline. CDR3 size: 14 residues. Unmatched junction bases numbered 10, after V lost 6 bases and J lost 8 bases. The CDR3 coding sequence is TGTGCCAGCAGCGCTCTCCGACAGGGGGACGGCTACACCTTC. Translated: CASSALRQGDGYTF.

This clone was counted between two and nine times. The V gene is TRBV5-1, the J gene TRBJ2-1; D gene ambiguous. V was cut by 4 bases and J by 0 bases, with 2 bases left in between. The CDR3 totals 12 residues. The germline CDR1 and CDR2 sequences are SGHRS and YFSETQ. This chain's CDR3 is CASSRSYNEQFF. CDR3 sequence (DNA): TGCGCCAGCAGCCGCTCCTACAATGAGCAGTTCTTC.

This chain connects TRBV10-1 to TRBJ1-6, with TRBD1 matching over 7 bases. Germline V CDR1 and CDR2: WNHNN, SYGVQD (reference sequence). J gave up 7 bases and V 10 bases, and 13 bases lay outside the gene matches. This CDR3 comprises 15 residues. The DNA for the CDR3 is TGCGCCATCCTGAAGACAGGGATGTCAAATTCACCCCTCCACTTT. Translation: CAILKTGMSNSPLHF.

The genes are TRBV18 and TRBJ2-4; TRBD1 matches 7 bases. The CDR3 runs 19 residues. V lost 3 bases and J lost 8; bases outside the gene matches: 22. CDR1 and CDR2 (germline): KGHSH, LQKENI. DNA for the CDR3: TGTGCCAGCTCACCTCGATTCTCTAGGACAGGCTCCATTGGGGACATTCAGTACTTC. Residues: CASSPRFSRTGSIGDIQYF.